This T cell receptor (beta chain) was sequenced for a study of T cells in Graves' hyperthyroidism and ophthalmopathy. The CDR3 extends over 14 amino acids. Trimming left V 1 base short and J 11 bases short, with 12 bases between. Graves' hyperthyroidism showing no ophthalmopathy progression within 18 months was considered stable. Thyroid ultrasound and orbital computed tomography, with clinical symptoms and serum thyroxine and TRAb, informed diagnoses. Amplified regions were TCR beta CDR3 sequences from RNA transcripts. The study used the HTBI primer set for a first-round RT-PCR of the TCR CDR3. TCRdb reprocessed the multiplex PCR reads with MiXCR, giving one entry per CDR3 protein. The table lists fewer than 550,000 distinct CDR3 sequences, 15% to 17% of them singletons. Study results and limitations: Expanded thyroid clonotypes (above 0.001) were mostly also found in blood.

This clonotype has a count of ten or more. Its antigen is currently unknown. The gene calls are TRBV12-3 or TRBV12-4 and TRBJ1-6; no clear D. The sample taken for sequencing was blood. The receptor comes from a woman between 18 and 29 years old with Graves' hyperthyroidism. In DNA form, the CDR3 reads TGTGCCAGCAGTTTAGGACCCCCCCGTACACCCCTCCACTTT. This codes for CASSLGPPRTPLHF.